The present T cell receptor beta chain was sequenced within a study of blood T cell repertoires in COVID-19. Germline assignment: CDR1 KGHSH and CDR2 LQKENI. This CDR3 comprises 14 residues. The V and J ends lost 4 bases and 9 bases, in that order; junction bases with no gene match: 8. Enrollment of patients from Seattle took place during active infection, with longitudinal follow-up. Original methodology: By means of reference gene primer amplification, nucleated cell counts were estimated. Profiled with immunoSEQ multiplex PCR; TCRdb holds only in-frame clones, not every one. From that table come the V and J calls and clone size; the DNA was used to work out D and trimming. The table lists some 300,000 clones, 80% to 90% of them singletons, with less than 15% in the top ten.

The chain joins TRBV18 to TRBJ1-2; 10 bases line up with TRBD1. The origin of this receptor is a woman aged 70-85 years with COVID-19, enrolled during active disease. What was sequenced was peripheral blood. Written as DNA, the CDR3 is TGTGCCAGCTCACTCCAAGGGACAGGGGATAGCTACACCTTC. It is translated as CASSLQGTGDSYTF.